A single sample gave rise to the 28 T cell receptor beta chains below, sequenced in a study of long-term antiretroviral therapy in people with HIV. Sequencing used immunoSEQ v3.0 at survey level. Repertoires were generated with immunoSEQ multiplex PCR, while TCRdb's copy carries only in-frame clones and drops some. The table shows about 25,000 clones, with around four fifths occurring only once. Here the sequenced sample was unsorted PBMCs, taken 3 years after starting antiretroviral therapy. The receptor source for this set is a man aged 18 to 30 with HIV.

The chain carries TRBV6-4 and TRBJ1-5; tentatively, D is TRBD1 (5 bases). The V and J ends lost 3 bases and 5 bases respectively, with 8 bases between them. The germline V gene has CDR1 MRHNA and CDR2 SNTAGT. This CDR3 comprises 13 residues. The CDR3 region has the DNA TGTGCCAGCAGTGAACAGGAGGATCAGCCCCAGCATTTT. Translated: CASSEQEDQPQHF.

This rearrangement joins TRBV6-1 to TRBJ1-5, with TRBD1 identical over 9 bases. CDR3 size: 15 residues. Trimming took 3 bases from V and 6 from J; bases not matched to a gene: 6. Germline values: CDR1 MNHNS, CDR2 SASEGT. CDR3 nucleotide sequence: TGTGCCAGCAGTGACGGGGGACAGGGCGGTCAGCCCCAGCATTTT. Translation: CASSDGGQGGQPQHF.

The chain employs TRBV6-5 and TRBJ2-2; 7 bases are shared with TRBD1. Trimming took 2 bases from V and 7 from J; bases not matched to a gene: 7. The CDR3 extends over 15 amino acids. Germline values: CDR1 MNHEY, CDR2 SVGAGI. Here the CDR3 reads CASSYGTAIGGELFF. CDR3 nucleotides: TGTGCCAGCAGTTACGGGACAGCCATTGGCGGGGAGCTGTTTTTT.

The rearrangement joins TRBV18 to TRBJ2-2; D is unclear. The ends were cut back, 0 bases at V and 4 bases at J, with 6 bases in the middle. There are 14 residues in the CDR3. Looked up from germline, CDR1 is KGHSH and CDR2 is LQKENI. The CDR3, as DNA: TGTGCCAGCTCACCACCGGCTGCCACCGGGGAGCTGTTTTTT. This codes for CASSPPAATGELFF.

Only one count was recorded for this clone. The J gene is TRBJ2-3, the V gene TRBV5-8; no clear D. The germline V gene has CDR1 SGHTS and CDR2 YDEGEE. The CDR3 contains 14 residues. V shed 2 bases and J shed 0 bases, with 7 bases lying between them. CDR3 nucleotide sequence: TGTGCCAGCAGCTTCGGACCTAGCACAGATACGCAGTATTTT. It codes for CASSFGPSTDTQYF. The whole variable domain, remainder taken from reference TRBV5-8 and TRBJ2-3, is EAGVTQSPTHLIKTRGQQATLRCSPISGHTSVYWYQQALGLGLQFLLWYDEGEERNRGNFPPRFSGRQFPNYSSELNVNALELEDSALYLCASSFGPSTDTQYFGPGTRLTVL.

The chain has TRBV4-1 and TRBJ2-2; D is undetermined. Germline values: CDR1 MGHRA, CDR2 YSYEKL. CDR3 length equals 15 residues. The V end was cut by 0 bases, the J end by 3 bases, with 8 bases between. CDR3 region: CASSQDPTYTGELFF. The CDR3 nucleotides read TGCGCCAGCAGCCAAGACCCTACCTACACCGGGGAGCTGTTTTTT.

The chain is built from TRBV5-5 and TRBJ2-1; no firm D call. The CDR3 spans 14 residues. Germline V gene sequence: CDR1 SGHKS, CDR2 YYEKEE (reference sequence). V shed 0 bases and J shed 1 base, with 5 bases lying between them. CDR3 coding DNA: TGTGCCAGCAGCTTGGTAGGGTCCTACAATGAGCAGTTCTTC. Translated, it gives CASSLVGSYNEQFF. The entire variable domain, with the rest obtained from reference TRBV5-5 and TRBJ2-1, is as follows: DAGVTQSPTHLIKTRGQQVTLRCSPISGHKSVSWYQQVLGQGPQFIFQYYEKEERGRGNFPDRFSARQFPNYSSELNVNALLLGDSALYLCASSLVGSYNEQFFGPGTRLTVL.

This chain links TRBV11-2 with TRBJ2-7; no firm D call. The CDR3 has 14 residues. Germline V gene data show CDR1 as SGHAT and CDR2 as FQNNGV. V lost 7 bases, J lost 7 bases, and 20 bases lay in between. The CDR3 sequence is CASTIYHQYQEQYF. The CDR3 region has the DNA TGTGCCAGCACCATTTACCACCAGTATCAAGAGCAGTACTTC.

The chain's CDR3 is CASSIGQGDYEQYV. The CDR3 DNA reads TGTGCCAGTAGTATAGGACAGGGCGACTACGAGCAGTACGTC. V gene TRBV19 combines with J gene TRBJ2-7, with 7 positions matching TRBD1. CDR1 and CDR2 (germline): LNHDA, SQIVND (reference sequence). The CDR3 length is 14 residues. The V and J ends lost 1 base and 3 bases, in that order; junction bases with no gene match: 3.

The chain combines TRBV15 with TRBJ2-4; 8 bases align to TRBD2. The germline V gene has CDR1 LNHNV and CDR2 YYDKDF (reference sequence). V gave up 6 bases and J gave up 5 bases; unmatched junction bases: 3. This CDR3 region has 13 residues. In DNA, the CDR3 is TGTGCCACCAGGCGGGGGGCCCAAAACATTCAGTACTTC. This codes for CATRRGAQNIQYF.

The rearrangement uses TRBV2 and TRBJ1-4; TRBD1 might be the D (5 bases). The germline V and J ends were trimmed by 8 bases and 6 bases, with 13 bases remaining between them. This CDR3 region has 13 residues. Germline V gives CDR1 SNHLY, CDR2 FYNNEI. The CDR3 loop reads CASRDGGDEKLFF. The CDR3 bases are TGTGCCAGCCGGGACGGAGGGGATGAAAAACTGTTTTTT.

V gene TRBV11-2 combines with J gene TRBJ2-1; no firm D call. V lost 3 bases to trimming and J lost 10 bases, with 13 bases between them. Germline V CDR1 and CDR2: SGHAT, FQNNGV. The CDR3 sequence is 13 residues long. The CDR3 sequence is CASSFRSGPEQFF. The DNA for the CDR3 is TGTGCCAGCAGCTTTCGGTCGGGCCCAGAGCAGTTCTTC.

J is TRBJ2-2 and V is TRBV6-5; the D is unclear. The CDR3 length is 15 residues. Germline-derived CDR1 and CDR2 are MNHEY and SVGAGI. Trimming removed 0 bases at V and 2 bases at J, with 7 bases between. This CDR3 is CASSYSESNTGELFF. CDR3 nucleotides: TGTGCCAGCAGTTACTCGGAGAGTAACACCGGGGAGCTGTTTTTT.

The V call is TRBV6-6, the J call TRBJ2-2; possible D gene TRBD2, 6 bases. The V gene's germline CDR1 is MNHNY and CDR2 SVGAGI (reference sequence). The CDR3 has 14 residues. Deletions cut 11 bases from V and 5 bases from J, with 18 bases between. This chain's CDR3 is CAGSFRAGTGELFF. The DNA of the CDR3 is TGTGCCGGCTCTTTCCGGGCGGGGACCGGGGAGCTGTTTTTT.

The V gene is TRBV28, the J gene TRBJ2-7; the D is unclear. CDR3 length equals 11 residues. Between the trimmed V and J ends, which lost 6 bases and 7 bases, there was a span of 10 bases. The germline V gene encodes CDR1 MDHEN and CDR2 SYDVKM. CDR3 bases: TGTGCCAGCAGCTGGCGGTGGGAGCAGTACTTC. This gives the protein CASSWRWEQYF.

The J gene is TRBJ1-2, the V gene TRBV7-8; a possible D gene is TRBD1 (6 bases). V gave up 5 bases and J gave up 4 bases, with 14 bases separating them. There are 14 residues in the CDR3. Germline CDR1 SGHVS, CDR2 FQNEAQ. The CDR3 bases are TGTGCCAGCAGCCGATCAACAGGGACCTATGGCTACACCTTC. As protein: CASSRSTGTYGYTF.

This clone was seen only a few times. J is TRBJ1-5 and V is TRBV19; 8 nucleotides align to TRBD1. V shed 7 bases and J 3 bases; nucleotides not matched to a gene: 5. CDR1 and CDR2 (germline): LNHDA, SQIVND (reference sequence). The CDR3 sequence is 14 residues long. The CDR3 spells CASTGQGVNQPQHF. DNA for the CDR3: TGTGCCAGTACCGGACAGGGAGTCAATCAGCCCCAGCATTTT.

This clone was picked up one time. The rearrangement uses TRBV11-2 and TRBJ2-1, with no clear D. The CDR3 is made up of 12 amino acids. The germline V gene has CDR1 SGHAT and CDR2 FQNNGV. V was cut by 2 bases and J by 9 bases, with 8 bases left in between. The DNA of the CDR3 is TGTGCCAGCAGCTTAAGGTCTCGTGAGCAGTTCTTC. It yields the protein CASSLRSREQFF.

This chain links TRBV5-1 with TRBJ1-5, with D possibly being TRBD1 (5 bases). The CDR3 covers 15 residues. The germline V gene has CDR1 SGHRS and CDR2 YFSETQ. V shed 0 bases and J shed 1 base, with 8 bases lying between them. The chain's CDR3 is CASSLEGASNQPQHF. The CDR3, as DNA: TGCGCCAGCAGCTTGGAAGGGGCCAGCAATCAGCCCCAGCATTTT.

The chain couples TRBV19 to TRBJ2-2; 7 positions match TRBD1. The germline V gene has CDR1 LNHDA and CDR2 SQIVND (reference sequence). The trim removed 8 bases at V and 6 bases at J, leaving 3 bases unmatched. The CDR3 covers 12 residues. The CDR3 sequence is CASYRGAGELFF. The DNA for the CDR3 is TGTGCCAGTTACAGGGGTGCCGGGGAGCTGTTTTTT.

J is TRBJ2-2 and V is TRBV5-6; 8 bases fit TRBD2. Germline V gene data show CDR1 as SGHDT and CDR2 as YYEEEE. Germline trimming cut 2 bases from V and 5 bases from J; bases unmatched to any gene: 5. This CDR3 spans 15 amino acids. Here the CDR3 reads CASSFLRGETGELFF. CDR3 DNA sequence: TGTGCCAGCAGCTTCTTGCGGGGGGAAACCGGGGAGCTGTTTTTT.

This chain connects TRBV9 to TRBJ1-2, with D possibly matching TRBD1 (5 bases). CDR3 length: 16 amino acids. V lost 0 bases and J lost 3, with 15 bases in between. Germline values: CDR1 SGDLS, CDR2 YYNGEE. CDR3: CASSVGGDGLDYGYTF. The DNA of the CDR3 is TGTGCCAGCAGCGTAGGAGGGGACGGTCTGGACTATGGCTACACCTTC.

This clone was recorded only once. The V and J genes are TRBV27 and TRBJ2-3; D uncertain. Germline V gene sequence: CDR1 MNHEY, CDR2 SMNVEV (reference sequence). Trimming removed 6 bases at V and 5 bases at J, with 24 bases between. The CDR3 consists of 17 residues. As DNA, the CDR3 is TGTGCCAGCAGCCCGACCGCGCCCGGCGGTTTTAGAGATACGCAGTATTTT. Its translation is CASSPTAPGGFRDTQYF.

The J gene is TRBJ2-2, the V gene TRBV18; 10 bases are shared with TRBD2. V dropped 4 bases and J dropped 6; count of bases not matched to a gene: 5. The germline gives CDR1 KGHSH, CDR2 LQKENI. CDR3 length: 15 residues. As DNA, the CDR3 is TGTGCCAGCTCACGCCAACTAGCGGGGTCCGGGGAGCTGTTTTTT. Translating it yields CASSRQLAGSGELFF. Looking up the rest from reference TRBV18 and TRBJ2-2 gives the full variable domain: NAGVMQNPRHLVRRRGQEARLRCSPMKGHSHVYWYRQLPEEGLKFMVYLQKENIIDESGMPKERFSAEFPKEGPSILRIQQVVRGDSAAYFCASSRQLAGSGELFFGEGSRLTVL.

This clone turned up a few times. The chain couples TRBV2 to TRBJ1-6; D uncertain. CDR3 length equals 15 residues. Germline V CDR1 and CDR2: SNHLY, FYNNEI. V lost 7 bases and J 8 bases, leaving 18 bases between the germline ends. DNA of the CDR3: TGTGCCAGCATCGGGGTAGAGGGTCAGGATTCACCCCTCCACTTT. Protein product: CASIGVEGQDSPLHF.

The gene calls are TRBV5-4 and TRBJ2-1; D ambiguous. The CDR3 runs to 13 residues. The germline V gene has CDR1 SGHNT and CDR2 YYREEE (reference sequence). V was shortened by 7 bases and J by 6 bases, with 14 bases between the two germline ends. As DNA, the CDR3 is TGTGCCAGCGGGTCGGGTTTTAGCAATGAGCAGTTCTTC. It is translated as CASGSGFSNEQFF.

J is TRBJ2-3 and V is TRBV7-6; either TRBD1 or TRBD2 may fit D (6 bases each). The length of the CDR3 is 15 residues. Germline lookup yields CDR1 SGHVS and CDR2 FNYEAQ. V shed 5 bases and J shed 2 bases, with 14 bases lying between them. In DNA, the CDR3 is TGTGCCAGCAGCGCCGAAGGGGGGACCACAGATACGCAGTATTTT. Translating gives CASSAEGGTTDTQYF. Full variable domain (remainder filled in from reference TRBV7-6 and TRBJ2-3): GAGVSQSPRYKVTKRGQDVALRCDPISGHVSLYWYRQALGQGPEFLTYFNYEAQQDKSGLPNDRFSAERPEGSISTLTIQRTEQRDSAMYRCASSAEGGTTDTQYFGPGTRLTVL.

The rearrangement uses TRBV7-3 and TRBJ1-6; D is unclear. CDR1 and CDR2 (germline): SGHTA, FQGTGA. V shed 3 bases and J shed 12 bases, with 9 bases lying between them. The CDR3 length is 12 residues. The CDR3 reads CASSFKEGPLHF. As DNA, the CDR3 is TGTGCCAGCAGCTTCAAAGAGGGACCCCTCCACTTT.